Presented here are 27 T cell receptor beta chains from one specimen sequenced in a study of pediatric ulcerative colitis. The data were produced by immunoSEQ multiplex PCR, yet TCRdb's version contains in-frame clones alone and is incomplete. The data contain 44,000 or so clones, roughly 79% of them singletons. The rectum was sampled with one to two pinch biopsies at colonoscopy. The sample comprised gut tissue. Receptors were obtained from a girl aged 5-17 years with moderate ulcerative colitis.

The genes are TRBV5-4 and TRBJ2-1, with D possibly being TRBD2 (5 bases). The CDR3 consists of 16 residues. In germline, CDR1 is SGHNT, CDR2 YYREEE (reference sequence). Deletions cut 0 bases from V and 2 bases from J, with 12 bases between. As DNA, the CDR3 is TGTGCCAGCAGCTTGGGAGGGCGGGTCACCTACAATGAGCAGTTCTTC. This gives the protein CASSLGGRVTYNEQFF.

This chain uses TRBV6-4 with TRBJ1-1; the D gene is possibly TRBD1 (5 bases). The CDR3 is made up of 15 amino acids. The germline V gene has CDR1 MRHNA and CDR2 SNTAGT. Trimming removed 0 bases from V and 7 bases from J, with 15 bases in between. The CDR3 region has the DNA TGTGCCAGCAGTGACTCGTTCTCGGGACTCGATGAAGCTTTCTTT. It encodes CASSDSFSGLDEAFF.

This chain links TRBV7-6 with TRBJ2-5; D perhaps matches TRBD2 (6 bases). The V and J ends lost 1 base and 5 bases respectively, with 14 bases between them. The CDR3 spans 15 residues. The germline gives CDR1 SGHVS, CDR2 FNYEAQ. CDR3 amino acids: CASSLGPGLGETQYF. CDR3 in DNA: TGTGCCAGCAGCTTAGGGCCGGGACTGGGGGAGACCCAGTACTTC.

This clone has a single count. This rearrangement joins TRBV5-1 to TRBJ2-1; 10 bases are a match to TRBD1. V shed 4 bases and J 0 bases; nucleotides not matched to a gene: 4. The CDR3 is made up of 16 amino acids. In germline, CDR1 is SGHRS, CDR2 YFSETQ. In DNA form, the CDR3 reads TGCGCCAGCAGCGTGGACAGGGGGAGCTCCTACAATGAGCAGTTCTTC. It encodes CASSVDRGSSYNEQFF.

The chain recombines TRBV5-6 with TRBJ2-5; D may match TRBD1 or TRBD2 (5 bases each). Germline V gene data show CDR1 as SGHDT and CDR2 as YYEEEE. This CDR3 is 16 amino acids long. The V and J ends lost 3 bases and 2 bases respectively, with 17 bases between them. This CDR3 reads CASSSYGASLQETQYF. CDR3 nucleotides: TGTGCCAGCAGCTCCTACGGGGCCTCCCTTCAAGAGACCCAGTACTTC.

V is TRBV4-1 and J is TRBJ1-3, with unresolved D. With 4 bases removed from V and 4 bases from J, the gap between germline ends came to 17 bases. Germline CDR1 and CDR2: MGHRA and YSYEKL. This CDR3 contains 16 residues. In DNA, the CDR3 is TGCGCCAGCAGCCCCATGGACCATTCTCCAGGAAACACCATATATTTT. It is translated as CASSPMDHSPGNTIYF.

This chain connects TRBV5-4 to TRBJ2-5; no reliable D call. The V gene lost 0 bases and the J gene lost 1 base, with 7 bases spanning the gap. Germline V gene data show CDR1 as SGHNT and CDR2 as YYREEE (reference sequence). This CDR3 comprises 14 residues. The CDR3 sequence: CASSLEGFQETQYF. CDR3 nucleotides: TGTGCCAGCAGCTTGGAAGGTTTCCAAGAGACCCAGTACTTC.

This clone was counted between two and nine times. This chain joins TRBV27 and TRBJ1-1; D gene unclear. The V end lost 3 bases, the J end lost 10 bases, and 12 bases lay between the germline ends. CDR1 MNHEY and CDR2 SMNVEV come from the germline V gene (reference sequence). The CDR3 spans 12 residues. The DNA for the CDR3 is TGTGCCAGCAGTTTCAGACTCCCAGCAGCTTTCTTT. It encodes CASSFRLPAAFF.

The V call is TRBV28, the J call TRBJ1-2; D is perhaps TRBD1 (5 bases). Trimming left V 1 base short and J 5 bases short, with 14 bases between. The CDR3 spans 15 residues. Per germline, CDR1 MDHEN and CDR2 SYDVKM. The CDR3 DNA is TGTGCCAGCAGTTTATTCCCCAGGGAGGGTTATGGCTACACCTTC. This codes for CASSLFPREGYGYTF.

Details on this clone: This same CDR3 is encoded by further DNA sequences in the sample. The V gene is TRBV5-1, the J gene TRBJ1-1, with D maybe TRBD1 (5 bases). The CDR3 spans 14 residues. Germline loops: CDR1 SGHRS, CDR2 YFSETQ. With 1 base removed from V and 1 base from J, the gap between germline ends came to 8 bases. The CDR3 loop reads CASSLWGSNTEAFF. The CDR3 DNA follows: TGCGCCAGCAGCTTGTGGGGGTCGAACACTGAAGCTTTCTTT.

The chain recombines TRBV4-2 with TRBJ2-3; the match to TRBD2 covers 9 bases. Per the germline V gene, CDR1 is LGHNA and CDR2 is YNFKEQ. Trimming removed 5 bases from V and 6 bases from J; junction bases left unmatched: 12. The CDR3 has 16 amino acids. The CDR3 DNA sequence: TGTGCCAGCAGCTATGGAACTAGCGGGCTCATGGATACGCAGTATTTT. This sequence encodes CASSYGTSGLMDTQYF.

The V gene is TRBV12-5, the J gene TRBJ2-1; TRBD2 aligns across 8 bases. The CDR3 runs to 15 residues. J gave up 7 bases and V 6 bases, and 11 bases lay outside the gene matches. Per germline, CDR1 LGHNT and CDR2 FRNRAP. CDR3 sequence reads: CASGTRGGSINEQFF. The CDR3 nucleotides are TGTGCTAGTGGGACCCGGGGGGGTAGTATTAATGAGCAGTTCTTC. Supplemented by reference TRBV12-5 and TRBJ2-1, the full variable domain reads DARVTQTPRHKVTEMGQEVTMRCQPILGHNTVFWYRQTMMQGLELLAYFRNRAPLDDSGMPKDRFSAEMPDATLATLKIQPSEPRDSAVYFCASGTRGGSINEQFFGPGTRLTVL.

The chain links TRBV5-1 to TRBJ2-7; D possibly corresponds to TRBD1 (6 bases). V gave up 1 base and J gave up 5 bases, with 19 bases separating them. The CDR3 runs to 16 residues. Germline CDR1 and CDR2: SGHRS and YFSETQ. The CDR3 protein is CASSLRARDNNHEQYF. The CDR3 DNA sequence: TGCGCCAGCAGCTTGCGAGCTCGGGACAACAACCACGAGCAGTACTTC.

This clone was seen a handful of times. The V and J genes are TRBV7-2 and TRBJ1-2; D is uncertain. The CDR3 is 11 residues long. The germline V and J ends were trimmed by 4 bases and 4 bases, with 4 bases remaining between them. CDR1 and CDR2 (germline): SGHTA, FQGNSA. The DNA of the CDR3 is TGTGCCAGCAGCTCTGTCTATGGCTACACCTTC. Residues: CASSSVYGYTF.

This clone was recorded once. The chain carries TRBV29-1 and TRBJ2-1; 11 bases match TRBD2. The CDR3 is 12 amino acids. V lost 7 bases and J lost 4; bases outside the gene matches: 0. Germline V lookup: CDR1 SQVTM, CDR2 ANQGSEA. CDR3 sequence reads: CSASGGYNEQFF. CDR3 DNA sequence: TGCAGCGCTAGCGGGGGGTACAATGAGCAGTTCTTC.

The count of this clone is one. The V gene is TRBV5-5, the J gene TRBJ1-4, with 7 positions matching TRBD1. The germline CDR1 and CDR2 sequences are SGHKS and YYEKEE (reference sequence). Unmatched junction bases numbered 4, after V lost 5 bases and J lost 3 bases. The CDR3 is made up of 14 amino acids. This CDR3 is CASSWGTANEKLFF. CDR3 DNA: TGTGCCAGCAGTTGGGGGACAGCTAATGAAAAACTGTTTTTT. The variable domain in full, completed from reference TRBV5-5 and TRBJ1-4, reads DAGVTQSPTHLIKTRGQQVTLRCSPISGHKSVSWYQQVLGQGPQFIFQYYEKEERGRGNFPDRFSARQFPNYSSELNVNALLLGDSALYLCASSWGTANEKLFFGSGTQLSVL.

For the CDR3, the DNA is TGTGCCAGCAGCTTGGGACAGCAAGAGACCCAGTACTTC. It specifies CASSLGQQETQYF. This sequence joins TRBV5-4 and TRBJ2-5; D possibly corresponds to TRBD1 (5 bases). Germline CDR1 and CDR2: SGHNT and YYREEE (reference sequence). Trimming shortened V by 0 bases and J by 2 bases, and 5 bases separated the two germline ends. The CDR3 consists of 13 residues.

The table lists this clone with a few counts. The genes are TRBV6-5 and TRBJ1-2; TRBD1 agrees at 10 bases. This CDR3 contains 14 residues. Germline lookup yields CDR1 MNHEY and CDR2 SVGAGI. The ends lost 4 bases at V and 6 bases at J; junction bases unmatched: 5. The CDR3 DNA follows: TGTGCCAGCAGTTCGGCGACAGGGGGCGATGGCTACACCTTC. Protein: CASSSATGGDGYTF.

The chain uses TRBV5-1 and TRBJ2-1; 10 nucleotides agree with TRBD2. CDR3 length equals 17 residues. Germline V gives CDR1 SGHRS, CDR2 YFSETQ. J gave up 0 bases and V 0 bases, and 3 bases lay outside the gene matches. The DNA of the CDR3 is TGCGCCAGCAGCTTGGTCGGGACTAGCGCCTCCTACAATGAGCAGTTCTTC. This translates into CASSLVGTSASYNEQFF.

This clone was counted only a few times. The chain uses TRBV12-5 and TRBJ1-1; tentatively, D is TRBD1 (6 bases). Germline assignment: CDR1 LGHNT and CDR2 FRNRAP. V lost 1 base, J lost 6 bases, and 9 bases lay in between. The length of the CDR3 is 13 residues. This CDR3 is CASGLGTGSEAFF. The CDR3 bases are TGTGCTAGTGGTTTGGGTACAGGGTCTGAAGCTTTCTTT.

The rearrangement joins TRBV30 to TRBJ2-2; 7 bases map to TRBD2. Per germline, CDR1 GTSNPN and CDR2 SVGIG (reference sequence). The junction had 15 bases not matched to a gene; V was cut back by 8 bases and J by 6 bases. The CDR3 is made up of 15 amino acids. CDR3 bases: TGTGCCCTCCCATCGAGGGGCAGCGGGGCCGGGGAGCTGTTTTTT. It is translated as CALPSRGSGAGELFF.

The CDR3 bases are TGTGCCAGTAGTATCGGGCGGGCAGTCGAAAAACTGTTTTTT. Its translation: CASSIGRAVEKLFF. The genes are TRBV19 and TRBJ1-4, with D uncertain. CDR1 and CDR2 from the germline V gene are LNHDA and SQIVND (reference sequence). The CDR3 totals 14 residues. V lost 3 bases, J lost 8 bases, and 13 bases lay in between.

This chain uses TRBV6-5 with TRBJ2-7; D may match TRBD1 or TRBD2 (5 bases each). Between the trimmed V and J ends, which lost 0 bases and 1 base, there was a span of 10 bases. Germline V gene data show CDR1 as MNHEY and CDR2 as SVGAGI. The CDR3 totals 15 residues. CDR3 DNA: TGTGCCAGCAGTTACTCGCAGGGACCTTCCTACGAGCAGTACTTC. This sequence encodes CASSYSQGPSYEQYF.

This clone showed up just a few times. The rearrangement joins TRBV6-5 to TRBJ2-7; D perhaps matches TRBD2 (5 bases). The CDR3 is made up of 14 amino acids. Per the germline V gene, CDR1 is MNHEY and CDR2 is SVGAGI. The germline V and J ends were trimmed by 4 bases and 6 bases, with 16 bases remaining between them. CDR3 nucleotide sequence: TGTGCCAGCAGTTCAGGACTGAGGACGGTCGAGCAGTACTTC. Translation gives CASSSGLRTVEQYF.

The chain employs TRBV5-1 and TRBJ2-5, with 15 bases identical to TRBD2. In germline, CDR1 is SGHRS, CDR2 YFSETQ. The CDR3 is 17 residues long. The V gene end was trimmed by 4 bases and the J gene end by 5 bases; junction bases not matched to a gene: 9. DNA for the CDR3: TGCGCCAGCAGCCCCGGACTAGCGGGGGGGCCCGAGGAGACCCAGTACTTC. This codes for CASSPGLAGGPEETQYF.

As for this clone: Distinct nucleotide sequences in the sample also encode this CDR3. This CDR3 reads CASSLRRGRNTIYF. CDR3 sequence (DNA): TGTGCCAGCAGCCTCCGTCGGGGTCGAAACACCATATATTTT. The chain employs TRBV5-6 and TRBJ1-3; D is uncertain. This CDR3 is built from 14 residues. CDR1 and CDR2 from the germline V gene are SGHDT and YYEEEE. V dropped 4 bases and J dropped 5 bases, with 13 bases sitting between them.

The J gene is TRBJ1-6, the V gene TRBV7-9; D is undetermined. The CDR3 is 16 residues long. Per the germline V gene, CDR1 is SEHNR and CDR2 is FQNEAQ (reference sequence). V was trimmed by 0 bases and J by 0 bases, leaving 6 bases between them. CDR3 bases: TGTGCCAGCAGCTTAGCGCGGTACTCCTATAATTCACCCCTCCACTTT. Residues: CASSLARYSYNSPLHF.